These 31 T cell receptor beta chains came from one sample sequenced in a study of response to subunit inactivated influenza vaccine. TCRdb reprocessed the RT-PCR reads via MiXCR and lists one record per CDR3 protein. The data show under 850,000 distinct CDR3 sequences, around 18% seen once. Sequencing was performed on PBMCs from blood, taken around 5 days after vaccination. These receptors were obtained from a man in his forties or fifties who received an inactivated influenza vaccine.

V and J are TRBV4-3 and TRBJ2-1; 10 nucleotides agree with TRBD2. This CDR3 is built from 16 residues. V gave up 2 bases and J gave up 5 bases; unmatched junction bases: 6. From germline, CDR1 is LGHNA and CDR2 YSLEER. The CDR3 sequence is CASSQPSGRADNEQFF. The CDR3 DNA reads as TGCGCCAGCAGCCAACCGAGCGGGAGGGCCGACAATGAGCAGTTCTTC.

This clonotype was recorded at least ten times. The chain combines TRBV7-2 with TRBJ2-5; 9 bases agree with TRBD2. Germline V gives CDR1 SGHTA, CDR2 FQGNSA. The CDR3 spans 15 residues. Germline trimming cut 1 base from V and 5 bases from J; bases unmatched to any gene: 5. The DNA of the CDR3 is TGTGCCAGCAGCTTAGATGCGGGGGGGCAGGAGACCCAGTACTTC. Amino acid sequence: CASSLDAGGQETQYF. The full variable domain, its missing parts supplied by reference TRBV7-2 and TRBJ2-5, is GAGVSQSPSNKVTEKGKDVELRCDPISGHTALYWYRQSLGQGLEFLIYFQGNSAPDKSGLPSDRFSAERTGGSVSTLTIQRTQQEDSAVYLCASSLDAGGQETQYFGPGTRLLVL.

In regard to this clonotype: A read error may produce the germline difference seen at one junction end. V is TRBV12-3 or TRBV12-4 and J is TRBJ2-2; tentatively, D is TRBD1 or TRBD2 (5 bases each). The CDR3 runs to 14 residues. The CDR3 reads CASSQGHMAGELSF. The CDR3 DNA reads TGTGCCAGCAGCCAGGGCCACATGGCCGGGGAGCTGTCTTTT.

This chain connects TRBV4-1 to TRBJ1-6, with TRBD1 identical over 10 bases. V lost 2 bases, J lost 10 bases, and 5 bases stayed unmatched. The CDR3 sequence is 15 residues long. Germline V gives CDR1 MGHRA, CDR2 YSYEKL. The CDR3 here is CASSQTGQGTSPLHF. CDR3 DNA: TGCGCCAGCAGCCAAACGGGACAGGGGACGTCACCCCTCCACTTT.

This clonotype was counted between two and nine times. The rearrangement uses TRBV5-5 and TRBJ2-7, with 7 bases fitting TRBD2. The ends lost 1 base at V and 1 base at J; junction bases unmatched: 11. CDR1 is SGHKS, CDR2 YYEKEE, per germline (reference sequence). This CDR3 region has 17 residues. CDR3 DNA sequence: TGTGCCAGCAGCTTGCGTCAGAGCGGGACCAGTTCCTACGAGCAGTACTTC. Translation gives CASSLRQSGTSSYEQYF.

This clonotype came up many times. The chain uses TRBV12-3 or TRBV12-4 and TRBJ2-1; no clear D. The CDR3 has 14 amino acids. Trimming removed 5 bases from V and 10 bases from J, with 18 bases in between. The CDR3 DNA reads TGTGCCAGCAGTCCCAGTGCAGCGAGGACCGAGCAGTTCTTC. It yields the protein CASSPSAARTEQFF.

The chain has TRBV3-1 and TRBJ1-1, with D hard to call. Germline V gene lookup returns CDR1 LGHDT and CDR2 YNNKEL (reference sequence). CDR3 length equals 12 residues. Between the trimmed V and J ends, which lost 6 bases and 6 bases, there was a span of 11 bases. The CDR3 is CASRTGNSEAFF. DNA of the CDR3: TGTGCCAGCAGGACGGGGAATTCTGAAGCTTTCTTT.

The chain is built from TRBV27 and TRBJ2-7, with D perhaps matching TRBD1 (7 bases). Trimming shortened V by 3 bases and J by 2 bases, and 17 bases separated the two germline ends. The length of the CDR3 is 16 residues. Germline CDR1 reads MNHEY; CDR2 reads SMNVEV (reference sequence). DNA of the CDR3: TGTGCCAGCAGTTTCCATTCGGGGGACAGCACCTACGAGCAGTACTTC. The encoded protein is CASSFHSGDSTYEQYF.

The table lists this clonotype with many counts. The rearrangement joins TRBV5-8 to TRBJ2-1; possible D gene TRBD1, 6 bases. V was clipped by 9 bases and J by 0 bases, with 22 bases between them. There are 17 residues in the CDR3. Germline loops: CDR1 SGHTS, CDR2 YDEGEE. CDR3 protein: CATETNRDMSSYNEQFF. In DNA, the CDR3 is TGTGCCACCGAAACTAACCGGGACATGAGCTCCTACAATGAGCAGTTCTTC.

This clonotype was counted only a few times. V usage is TRBV20-1 and J usage is TRBJ2-3; D may correspond to TRBD1 or TRBD2 (5 bases each). The CDR3 spans 14 residues. Trimming removed 3 bases at V and 6 bases at J, with 16 bases between. The germline CDR1 and CDR2 sequences are DFQATT and SNEGSKA (reference sequence). The DNA of the CDR3 is TGCAGTGCTAGGGGGGACCCGACGAGCGATACGCAGTATTTT. Amino acid sequence: CSARGDPTSDTQYF.

The rearrangement links TRBV20-1 to TRBJ2-5; possible D gene TRBD2, 6 bases. The V gene lost 5 bases and the J gene lost 0 bases, with 13 bases spanning the gap. The CDR3 has 14 residues. In germline, CDR1 is DFQATT, CDR2 SNEGSKA (reference sequence). CDR3 in DNA: TGCAGTGCTGAACGCCGGGACTACCAAGAGACCCAGTACTTC. Translated, it gives CSAERRDYQETQYF.

In its sample, this clonotype was seen a few times. This sequence joins TRBV20-1 and TRBJ2-7; D unclear. The CDR3 has 11 residues. Germline CDR1 DFQATT, CDR2 SNEGSKA (reference sequence). Trimming pared 0 bases from V and 5 bases from J, leaving 5 bases between. Here the CDR3 DNA reads TGCAGTGCTAGAGACGGGCACGAGCAGTACTTC. It yields the protein CSARDGHEQYF.

DNA of the CDR3: TGTGCCAGCAGCTTATCGGTTCTAGCGGGGAGGCTACCACCCACTATCTACGAGCAGTACTTC. The encoded protein is CASSLSVLAGRLPPTIYEQYF. The V call is TRBV7-2, the J call TRBJ2-7, with 9 bases lining up with TRBD2. Trimming removed 2 bases from V and 3 bases from J; junction bases left unmatched: 23. Looked up from germline, CDR1 is SGHTA and CDR2 is FQGNSA. This CDR3 spans 21 amino acids.

The rearrangement joins TRBV28 to TRBJ2-3, with 8 nucleotides matching TRBD2. Germline assignment: CDR1 MDHEN and CDR2 SYDVKM. CDR3 length: 18 amino acids. Losses at the gene ends were 4 bases for V and 2 bases for J; bases not matched to a gene: 14. The CDR3 DNA is TGTGCCAGCAGTTGGTCCGGGACTAGTTCAGTACTCACAGATACGCAGTATTTT. Translation gives CASSWSGTSSVLTDTQYF.

The chain employs TRBV5-5 and TRBJ1-6; 8 nucleotides match TRBD1. Germline V gene sequence: CDR1 SGHKS, CDR2 YYEKEE (reference sequence). The CDR3 loop spans 14 amino acids. V lost 4 bases and J lost 5; bases outside the gene matches: 2. CDR3 region: CASSRDRNNSPLHF. The CDR3 DNA sequence: TGTGCCAGCAGCCGGGACAGGAATAATTCACCCCTCCACTTT. Complete variable domain (other parts from reference TRBV5-5 and TRBJ1-6): DAGVTQSPTHLIKTRGQQVTLRCSPISGHKSVSWYQQVLGQGPQFIFQYYEKEERGRGNFPDRFSARQFPNYSSELNVNALLLGDSALYLCASSRDRNNSPLHFGNGTRLTVT.

This clonotype showed up just a few times. The CDR3 is CASSQDGGRAFNEQFF. In nucleotides, the CDR3 is TGTGCCAGCAGCCAAGATGGCGGGAGGGCCTTCAATGAGCAGTTCTTC. V is TRBV4-2 and J is TRBJ2-1; TRBD2 matches 9 bases. Germline values: CDR1 LGHNA, CDR2 YNFKEQ. After removal of 0 bases from V and 6 bases from J, the junction contained 6 bases not matched to a gene. The length of the CDR3 is 16 residues.

This clonotype was counted at least ten times. The gene calls are TRBV9 and TRBJ2-3; TRBD1 aligns across 11 bases. The germline V gene has CDR1 SGDLS and CDR2 YYNGEE. Trimming took 7 bases from V and 4 from J; bases not matched to a gene: 5. The length of the CDR3 is 14 residues. This chain's CDR3 is CASRPGQGADTQYF. The CDR3 nucleotides read TGTGCCAGCCGACCGGGACAGGGGGCAGATACGCAGTATTTT.

V is TRBV4-1 and J is TRBJ2-1; tentative D call: TRBD2 (6 bases). V was cut by 3 bases and J by 5 bases, with 20 bases left in between. Germline lookup yields CDR1 MGHRA and CDR2 YSYEKL. The CDR3 has 17 residues. CDR3: CASSHPRGSVDNNEQFF. DNA for the CDR3: TGCGCCAGCAGCCATCCGCGGGGTTCGGTGGACAACAATGAGCAGTTCTTC.

DNA for the CDR3: TGTGCCAGCAGTTACGCATACTACAGGGGCGAGAACACTGAAGCTTTCTTT. It yields the protein CASSYAYYRGENTEAFF. The rearrangement links TRBV6-5 to TRBJ1-1; 7 bases map to TRBD1. This CDR3 region has 17 residues. Losses at the gene ends were 2 bases for V and 1 base for J; bases not matched to a gene: 10. Germline V gives CDR1 MNHEY, CDR2 SVGAGI.

The rearrangement uses TRBV20-1 and TRBJ1-4; TRBD1 matches 7 bases. Germline CDR1 and CDR2: DFQATT and SNEGSKA (reference sequence). The CDR3 runs 17 residues. Germline trimming cut 0 bases from V and 8 bases from J; bases unmatched to any gene: 15. DNA of the CDR3: TGCAGTGCTAGAGATGTACGACAGGGCTGGTCTGACGAAAAACTGTTTTTT. It specifies CSARDVRQGWSDEKLFF.

CDR3: CSAAPDSSYNEQFF. The CDR3, as DNA: TGCAGTGCCGCCCCGGACAGCTCCTACAATGAGCAGTTCTTC. The V and J genes are TRBV20-1 and TRBJ2-1, with TRBD1 as a possible D gene (6 bases). Trimming removed 6 bases at V and 0 bases at J, with 12 bases between. Germline CDR1 is DFQATT and CDR2 is SNEGSKA (reference sequence). The CDR3 sequence is 14 residues long.

The genes are TRBV4-3 and TRBJ2-2, with D possibly TRBD2 on 5 matching bases. Germline CDR1 is LGHNA and CDR2 is YSLEER. The CDR3 has 15 amino acids. V was shortened by 0 bases and J by 5 bases, with 10 bases between the two germline ends. CDR3 protein: CASSQDLGGTGELFF. DNA for the CDR3: TGCGCCAGCAGCCAAGATCTAGGAGGAACCGGGGAGCTGTTTTTT.

This clonotype was found many times. The chain is built from TRBV7-2 and TRBJ2-3; D might be TRBD1 (6 bases). The CDR3 consists of 14 residues. Trimming removed 2 bases at V and 2 bases at J, with 8 bases between. The germline V gene has CDR1 SGHTA and CDR2 FQGNSA. The DNA of the CDR3 is TGTGCCAGCAGCTTAAGGGGGTACACAGATACGCAGTATTTT. It is translated as CASSLRGYTDTQYF.

This rearrangement joins TRBV20-1 to TRBJ1-2; 8 nucleotides match TRBD1. The CDR3 covers 14 residues. CDR1 and CDR2 (germline): DFQATT, SNEGSKA (reference sequence). The trim removed 3 bases at V and 5 bases at J, leaving 8 bases unmatched. The CDR3 spells CSASGQGREYGYTF. CDR3 DNA sequence: TGCAGTGCTAGTGGACAGGGCAGGGAGTATGGCTACACCTTC.

In its sample, this clonotype was seen many times. The chain combines TRBV24-1 with TRBJ2-2; 7 bases map to TRBD1. The CDR3 runs 15 residues. Trimming at V came to 5 bases and at J to 3 bases, leaving 5 bases not matched to a gene. Looked up from germline, CDR1 is KGHDR and CDR2 is SFDVKD. CDR3 sequence reads: CATSVATGYTGELFF. The CDR3, as DNA: TGTGCCACCAGTGTTGCGACAGGGTACACCGGGGAGCTGTTTTTT.

V gene TRBV4-3 combines with J gene TRBJ2-7, with D perhaps matching TRBD1 or TRBD2 (5 bases each). V was trimmed by 0 bases and J by 6 bases, leaving 15 bases between them. CDR1 and CDR2 (germline): LGHNA, YSLEER. The CDR3 is 15 amino acids. The CDR3 loop is CASSQDGPRGSEQYF. CDR3 nucleotides: TGCGCCAGCAGCCAAGACGGTCCGAGGGGCAGCGAGCAGTACTTC.

This clonotype was counted a few times. The chain has TRBV29-1 and TRBJ2-1; TRBD2 matches at 7 bases. V gave up 2 bases and J gave up 4 bases; unmatched junction bases: 2. Germline V lookup: CDR1 SQVTM, CDR2 ANQGSEA. This CDR3 has 13 amino acids. The CDR3 nucleotides are TGCAGCGTTGAACCCGGGGGGTACAATGAGCAGTTCTTC. This codes for CSVEPGGYNEQFF.

The sample holds many counts of this clonotype. The chain has TRBV12-3 or TRBV12-4 and TRBJ1-6; tentatively, D is TRBD1 (6 bases). This CDR3 contains 14 residues. V was cut by 3 bases and J by 6 bases, with 9 bases left in between. The CDR3 reads CASSFGQLNSPLHF. DNA for the CDR3: TGTGCCAGCAGTTTCGGACAGCTTAATTCACCCCTCCACTTT.

This clonotype was detected a few times. This chain joins TRBV5-1 and TRBJ2-7; D remains ambiguous. V dropped 0 bases and J dropped 2 bases, with 12 bases sitting between them. Germline CDR1 and CDR2: SGHRS and YFSETQ. The CDR3 length is 15 residues. CDR3 DNA: TGCGCCAGCAGCTTGGCCGTGGGCAGCACCTACGAGCAGTACTTC. Amino acid sequence: CASSLAVGSTYEQYF.

This chain connects TRBV28 to TRBJ2-7; possible D gene TRBD2, 6 bases. The CDR3 contains 18 residues. V dropped 6 bases and J dropped 2 bases, with 26 bases sitting between them. Germline loops: CDR1 MDHEN, CDR2 SYDVKM. The CDR3 loop reads CASRSRVSGVLPPYEQYF. The CDR3 region has the DNA TGTGCCAGCAGGTCCCGCGTGTCGGGGGTGCTCCCTCCCTACGAGCAGTACTTC.

The chain uses TRBV2 and TRBJ2-1; D may be TRBD1 (8 bases). The CDR3 consists of 15 residues. Germline assignment: CDR1 SNHLY and CDR2 FYNNEI. V was shortened by 6 bases and J by 7 bases, with 19 bases between the two germline ends. The CDR3 nucleotides are TGTGCCAGCAGGGAGGACAGGGACGGGAGGAATGAGCAGTTCTTC. It translates to CASREDRDGRNEQFF.